The entry below gives a single TCR beta chain sequence along with its context. Original processing notes: From reference gene primer amplification, estimates of nucleated cell counts were derived. TCRdb's copy holds only in-frame clones and misses some; the assay was immunoSEQ multiplex PCR. That table is the source of V, J and clone size, and D and trimming were worked out from the DNA. This sample carries about 200,000 clones, about 84% of them seen once, and the ten largest clones take around 5%. This entry is derived from a study of blood T cell repertoires in COVID-19. Looking at the study overall: COVID-19 samples, acute and convalescent, were from the United States, Italy and Spain.

Participants, about 18 to 90 years old, spanned fewer than 30 US areas. Each participant's cohort was designated according to participant-reported clinical history. Trimming removed 6 bases from V and 6 bases from J, with 17 bases in between. CDR3 size: 14 residues. The germline CDR1 and CDR2 sequences are SEHNR and FQNEAQ (reference sequence). This sequence joins TRBV7-9 and TRBJ1-2, with D unresolved. This TCR derives from a middle-aged man with acute COVID-19. Sequencing was carried out using PBMCs or T cells enriched from blood (not recorded which). The CDR3 reads CASSRVASGNGYTF. The CDR3 nucleotides read TGTGCCAGCAGTCGCGTAGCGTCGGGAAATGGCTACACCTTC.